This TCR beta chain was retrieved from a study of blood T cell repertoires in COVID-19. Overall study context: The analysed material was cDNA or gDNA that came from T cells, B-cell-depleted T cells, or PBMCs.

Produced via immunoSEQ multiplex PCR; TCRdb's table is partial and in-frame only. The data contain 60,000 or so clones, roughly 85% of them singletons. The source is a human donor in a cohort sampled during active COVID-19. The sequenced sample consisted of peripheral blood.

This CDR3 reads CASRKDSSYEQYF. CDR3 nucleotides: TGTGCCAGCAGGAAGGACAGCTCCTACGAGCAGTACTTC. V gene TRBV27 combines with J gene TRBJ2-7; D possibly corresponds to TRBD1 (6 bases). The length of the CDR3 is 13 residues. V was shortened by 6 bases and J by 0 bases, with 9 bases between the two germline ends. The germline V gene has CDR1 MNHEY and CDR2 SMNVEV (reference sequence).